This TCR beta chain was captured by sequencing in a study of T cells after yellow fever vaccination. Per germline, CDR1 SGHNT and CDR2 YYREEE (reference sequence). The CDR3 is 16 amino acids. The V segment lost 4 bases and the J segment 6 bases; nucleotides outside the gene matches: 14. TCRdb used MiXCR to reprocess the 5' RACE reads, holding one entry per CDR3 protein. This repertoire shows 250,000 to 400,000 distinct CDR3 sequences, 4.1% found once; its top ten account for 20% to 25%. Sequencing used PBMCs, obtained 5 days after the yellow fever booster vaccination. This sequence originates from a man aged 18-30 years who received the YFV17D yellow fever vaccine. The V and J genes are TRBV5-4 and TRBJ1-2; 8 bases are shared with TRBD1. DNA for the CDR3: TGTGCCAGCAGCATGGCGCGGACAGGGTATGAGGATGGCTACACCTTC. Translated, it gives CASSMARTGYEDGYTF.